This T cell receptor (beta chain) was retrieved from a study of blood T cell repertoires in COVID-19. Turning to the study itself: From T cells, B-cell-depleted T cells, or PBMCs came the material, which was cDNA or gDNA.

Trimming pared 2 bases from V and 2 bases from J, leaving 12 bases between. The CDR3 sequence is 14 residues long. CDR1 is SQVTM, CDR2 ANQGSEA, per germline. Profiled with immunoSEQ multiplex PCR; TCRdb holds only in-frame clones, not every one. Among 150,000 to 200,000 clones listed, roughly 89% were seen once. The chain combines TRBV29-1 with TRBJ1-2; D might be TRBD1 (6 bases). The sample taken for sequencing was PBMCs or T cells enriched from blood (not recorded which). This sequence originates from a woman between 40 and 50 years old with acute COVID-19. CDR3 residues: CSVETLRGNYGYTF. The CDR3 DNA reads TGCAGCGTTGAAACACTCAGGGGAAACTATGGCTACACCTTC.